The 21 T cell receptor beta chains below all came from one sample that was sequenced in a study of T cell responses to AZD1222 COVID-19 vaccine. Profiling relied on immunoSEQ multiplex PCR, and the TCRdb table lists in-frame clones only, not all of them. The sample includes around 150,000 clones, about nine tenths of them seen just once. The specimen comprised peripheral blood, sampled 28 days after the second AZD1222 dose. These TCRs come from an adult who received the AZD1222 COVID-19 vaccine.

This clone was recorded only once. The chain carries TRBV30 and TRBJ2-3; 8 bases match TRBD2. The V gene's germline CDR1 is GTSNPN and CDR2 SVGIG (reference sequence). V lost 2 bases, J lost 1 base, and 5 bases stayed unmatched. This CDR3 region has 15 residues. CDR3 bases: TGTGCCTGGAGTTATTTAGCGGGACGCACAGATACGCAGTATTTT. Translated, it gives CAWSYLAGRTDTQYF. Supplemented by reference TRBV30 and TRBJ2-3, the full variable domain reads SQTIHQWPATLVQPVGSPLSLECTVEGTSNPNLYWYRQAAGRGLQLLFYSVGIGQISSEVPQNLSASRPQDRQFILSSKKLLLSDSGFYLCAWSYLAGRTDTQYFGPGTRLTVL.

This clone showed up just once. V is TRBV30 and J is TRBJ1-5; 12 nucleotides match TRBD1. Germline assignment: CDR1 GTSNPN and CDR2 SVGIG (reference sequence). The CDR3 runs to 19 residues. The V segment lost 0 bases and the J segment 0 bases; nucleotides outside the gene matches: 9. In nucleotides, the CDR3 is TGTGCCTGGAGTGTAGGGGGACAGGGGGCCTCGTATAGCAATCAGCCCCAGCATTTT. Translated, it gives CAWSVGGQGASYSNQPQHF.

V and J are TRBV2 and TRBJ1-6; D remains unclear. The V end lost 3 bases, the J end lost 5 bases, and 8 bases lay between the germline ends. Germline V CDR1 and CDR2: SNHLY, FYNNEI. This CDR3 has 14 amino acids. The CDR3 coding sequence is TGTGCCAGCAGTGAGGGTGGAAATAATTCACCCCTCCACTTT. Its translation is CASSEGGNNSPLHF.

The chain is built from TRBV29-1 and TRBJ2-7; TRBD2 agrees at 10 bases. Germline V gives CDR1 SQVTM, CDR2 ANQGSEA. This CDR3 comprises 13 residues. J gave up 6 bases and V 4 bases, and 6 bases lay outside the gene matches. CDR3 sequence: CSVVSGRAREQYF. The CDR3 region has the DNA TGCAGCGTTGTGAGCGGGAGGGCGCGCGAGCAGTACTTC.

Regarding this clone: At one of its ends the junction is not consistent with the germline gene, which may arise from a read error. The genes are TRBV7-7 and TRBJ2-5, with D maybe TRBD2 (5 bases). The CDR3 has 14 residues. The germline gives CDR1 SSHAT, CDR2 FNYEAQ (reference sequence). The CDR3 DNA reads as TGTGCTAGCAGCTTCAATCTAGCAGAAGAGACCCAGTACTTC. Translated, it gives CASSFNLAEETQYF.

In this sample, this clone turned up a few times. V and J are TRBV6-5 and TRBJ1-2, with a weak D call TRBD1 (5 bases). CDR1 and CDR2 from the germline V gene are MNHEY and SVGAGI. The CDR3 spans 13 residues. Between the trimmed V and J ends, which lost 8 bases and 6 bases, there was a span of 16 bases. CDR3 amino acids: CASAGASMDGYTF. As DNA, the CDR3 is TGTGCCAGCGCCGGGGCCAGCATGGATGGCTACACCTTC.

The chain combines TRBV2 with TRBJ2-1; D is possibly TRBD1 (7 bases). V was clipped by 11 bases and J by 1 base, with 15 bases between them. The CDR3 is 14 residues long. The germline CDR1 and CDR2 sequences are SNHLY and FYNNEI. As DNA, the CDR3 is TGTGCCGGGAGGACAGGCAATTCCTACAATGAGCAGTTCTTC. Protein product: CAGRTGNSYNEQFF.

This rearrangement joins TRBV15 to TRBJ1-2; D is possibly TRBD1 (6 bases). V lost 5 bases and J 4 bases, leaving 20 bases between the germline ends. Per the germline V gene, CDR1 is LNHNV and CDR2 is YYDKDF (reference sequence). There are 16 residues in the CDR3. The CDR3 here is CATSPSGRGSAYGYTF. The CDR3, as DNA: TGTGCCACCAGCCCCTCGGGGAGGGGGAGCGCCTATGGCTACACCTTC.

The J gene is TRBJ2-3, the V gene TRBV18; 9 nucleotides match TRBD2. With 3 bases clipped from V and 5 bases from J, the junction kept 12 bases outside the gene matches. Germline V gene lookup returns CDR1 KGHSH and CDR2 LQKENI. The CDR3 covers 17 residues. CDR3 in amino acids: CASSPLTRRGGRDTQYF. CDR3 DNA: TGTGCCAGCTCACCCCTGACTAGGCGGGGGGGCCGAGATACGCAGTATTTT.

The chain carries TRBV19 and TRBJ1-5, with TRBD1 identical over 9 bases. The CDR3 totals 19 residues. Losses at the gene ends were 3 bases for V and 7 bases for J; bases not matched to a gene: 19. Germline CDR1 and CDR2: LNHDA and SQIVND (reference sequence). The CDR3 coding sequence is TGTGCCAGTAGTATTAATACCCTCCGGGACAGGGTAGGCGGCCAGCCCCAGCATTTT. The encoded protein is CASSINTLRDRVGGQPQHF. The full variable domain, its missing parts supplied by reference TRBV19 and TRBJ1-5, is DGGITQSPKYLFRKEGQNVTLSCEQNLNHDAMYWYRQDPGQGLRLIYYSQIVNDFQKGDIAEGYSVSREKKESFPLTVTSAQKNPTAFYLCASSINTLRDRVGGQPQHFGDGTRLSIL.

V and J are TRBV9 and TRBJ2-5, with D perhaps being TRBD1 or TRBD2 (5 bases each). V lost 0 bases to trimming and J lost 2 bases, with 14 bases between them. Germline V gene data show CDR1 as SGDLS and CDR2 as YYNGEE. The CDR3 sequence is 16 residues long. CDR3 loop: CASSVGPGQGQETQYF. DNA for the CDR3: TGTGCCAGCAGCGTAGGTCCGGGGCAGGGTCAAGAGACCCAGTACTTC.

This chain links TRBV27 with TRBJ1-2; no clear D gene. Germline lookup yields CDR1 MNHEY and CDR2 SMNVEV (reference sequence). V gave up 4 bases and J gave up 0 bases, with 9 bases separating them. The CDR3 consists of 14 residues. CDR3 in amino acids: CASSSKPTNYGYTF. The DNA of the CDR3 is TGTGCCAGCAGTTCGAAACCGACTAACTATGGCTACACCTTC.

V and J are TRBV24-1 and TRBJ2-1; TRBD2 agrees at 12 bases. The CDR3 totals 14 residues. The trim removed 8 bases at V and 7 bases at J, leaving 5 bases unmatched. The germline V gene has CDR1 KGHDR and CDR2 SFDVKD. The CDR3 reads CATKTSGSINEQFF. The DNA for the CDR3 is TGTGCCACCAAGACTAGCGGGAGCATTAATGAGCAGTTCTTC.

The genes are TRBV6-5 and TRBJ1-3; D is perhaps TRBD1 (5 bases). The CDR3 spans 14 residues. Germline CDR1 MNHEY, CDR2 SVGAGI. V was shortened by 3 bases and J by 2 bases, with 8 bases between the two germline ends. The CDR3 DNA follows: TGTGCCAGCAGTTATGGGGGGACTGGAAACACCATATATTTT. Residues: CASSYGGTGNTIYF.

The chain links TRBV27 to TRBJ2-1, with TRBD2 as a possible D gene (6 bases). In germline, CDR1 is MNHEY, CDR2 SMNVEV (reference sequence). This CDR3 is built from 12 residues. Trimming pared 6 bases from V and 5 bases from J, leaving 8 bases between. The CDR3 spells CASREGHNEQFF. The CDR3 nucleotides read TGTGCCAGCAGGGAGGGTCACAATGAGCAGTTCTTC.

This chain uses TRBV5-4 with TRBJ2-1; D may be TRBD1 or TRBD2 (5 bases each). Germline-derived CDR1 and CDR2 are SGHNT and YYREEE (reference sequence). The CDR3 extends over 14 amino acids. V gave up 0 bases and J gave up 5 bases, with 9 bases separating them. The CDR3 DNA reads TGTGCCAGCAGCTTGGGGGGGAATGACAATGAGCAGTTCTTC. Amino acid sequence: CASSLGGNDNEQFF.

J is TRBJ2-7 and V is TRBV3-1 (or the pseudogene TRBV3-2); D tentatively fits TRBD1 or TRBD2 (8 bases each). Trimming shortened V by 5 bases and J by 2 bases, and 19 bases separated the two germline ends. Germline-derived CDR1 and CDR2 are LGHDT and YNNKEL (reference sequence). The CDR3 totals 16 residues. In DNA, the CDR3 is TGTGCCAGCAGCAGGACGGGGGGGACAGGCGCCTACGAGCAGTACTTC. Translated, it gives CASSRTGGTGAYEQYF.

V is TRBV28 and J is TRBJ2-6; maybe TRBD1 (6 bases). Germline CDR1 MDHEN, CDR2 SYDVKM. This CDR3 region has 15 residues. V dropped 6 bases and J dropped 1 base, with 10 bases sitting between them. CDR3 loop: CASSPTGSGANVLTF. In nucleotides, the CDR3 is TGTGCCAGCAGCCCCACAGGGTCTGGGGCCAACGTCCTGACTTTC.

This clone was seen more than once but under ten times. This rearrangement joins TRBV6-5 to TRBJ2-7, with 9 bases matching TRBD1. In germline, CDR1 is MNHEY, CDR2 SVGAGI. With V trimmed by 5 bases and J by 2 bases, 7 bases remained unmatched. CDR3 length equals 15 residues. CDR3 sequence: CASSPYGQGTYEQYF. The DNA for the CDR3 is TGTGCCAGCAGTCCGTATGGACAGGGGACCTACGAGCAGTACTTC.

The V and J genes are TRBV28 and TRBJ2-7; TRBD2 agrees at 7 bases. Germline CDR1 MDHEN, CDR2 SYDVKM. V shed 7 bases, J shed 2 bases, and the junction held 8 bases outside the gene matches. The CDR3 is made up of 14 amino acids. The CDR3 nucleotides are TGTGCCAGCAACCTGGGAGGGGCAGCCTACGAGCAGTACTTC. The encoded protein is CASNLGGAAYEQYF. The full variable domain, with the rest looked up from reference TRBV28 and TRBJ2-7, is DVKVTQSSRYLVKRTGEKVFLECVQDMDHENMFWYRQDPGLGLRLIYFSYDVKMKEKGDIPEGYSVSREKKERFSLILESASTNQTSMYLCASNLGGAAYEQYFGPGTRLTVT.

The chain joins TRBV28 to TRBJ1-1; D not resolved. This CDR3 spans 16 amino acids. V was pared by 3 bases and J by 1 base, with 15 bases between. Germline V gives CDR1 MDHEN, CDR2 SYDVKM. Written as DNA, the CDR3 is TGTGCCAGCAGTTTTATAGGTCGGGCAGCGAACACTGAAGCTTTCTTT. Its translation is CASSFIGRAANTEAFF.